A selection of T cell receptor beta chains follows, all from one sample in a study of shared clonotypes between healthy human individuals. Method: immunoSEQ multiplex PCR; TCRdb's copy keeps in-frame clones and lacks some. The table has some 1,400,000 clones, roughly 97% seen once. Sequences were obtained from naive CD4+ T cells sorted from blood. These receptors were taken from a young man in good health. CDR3s include the opening cysteine and the closing phenylalanine or tryptophan. A D gene is named only where the DNA matches it firmly. Only part of the rows carry a size: once, few, many, or a class if the clone is expanded.

d_call | j_call | clone_size | v_call | cdr3_aa | cdr3_nt
- | TRBJ1-1 | - | TRBV5-1 | CASSKSTANTEAFF | TGCGCCAGCAGCAAATCGACAGCGAACACTGAAGCTTTCTTT
- | TRBJ2-7 | - | TRBV27 | CASSPPGQLYEQYF | TGTGCCAGCAGCCCCCCGGGACAACTATACGAGCAGTACTTC
- | TRBJ1-1 | once | TRBV5-3 | CARSSGQRNTEAFF | TGTGCCAGATCATCCGGACAGCGGAACACTGAAGCTTTCTTT
- | TRBJ2-5 | - | TRBV7-9 | CASSGGRTHRETQYF | TGTGCCAGCAGCGGAGGACGGACACACCGAGAGACCCAGTACTTC
- | TRBJ2-5 | - | TRBV18 | CASSMRAQETQYF | TGTGCCAGCTCAATGAGGGCCCAAGAGACCCAGTACTTC
- | TRBJ1-3 | - | TRBV7-9 | CASSLVLTYSGNTIYF | TGTGCCAGCAGCTTAGTGCTGACCTACTCTGGAAACACCATATATTTT
- | TRBJ1-1 | once | TRBV20-1 | CSANHLFEAFF | TGCAGTGCCAACCACCTATTTGAAGCTTTCTTT
- | TRBJ1-1 | - | TRBV10-2 | CASSVVFKDTEAFF | TGCGCCAGCAGTGTTGTCTTTAAGGACACTGAAGCTTTCTTT
TRBD2 | TRBJ2-1 | - | TRBV7-2 | CASSLPRLALYNEQFF | TGTGCCAGCAGCTTACCAAGACTAGCGCTATACAATGAGCAGTTCTTC
- | TRBJ2-1 | - | TRBV7-6 | CASSLGQVGYNEQFF | TGTGCCAGCAGCTTAGGACAGGTCGGCTACAATGAGCAGTTCTTC
- | TRBJ1-2 | - | TRBV6-1 | CASRETGTIDGYTF | TGTGCCAGCAGGGAAACCGGGACAATTGATGGCTACACCTTC
- | TRBJ2-7 | - | TRBV28 | CASSLEWAPGEQYF | TGTGCCAGCAGTTTAGAGTGGGCGCCTGGCGAGCAGTACTTC
- | TRBJ1-2 | - | TRBV18 | CASSPRQGQDYGYTF | TGTGCCAGCTCACCACGGCAGGGACAAGACTATGGCTACACCTTC
- | TRBJ1-2 | once | TRBV6-1 | CASSEALGGYTF | TGTGCCAGCAGTGAAGCTCTTGGTGGCTACACCTTC
TRBD1 | TRBJ1-1 | - | TRBV19 | CASSIETGGLNTEAFF | TGTGCCAGTAGTATAGAAACAGGGGGCTTGAACACTGAAGCTTTCTTT
TRBD2 | TRBJ2-7 | - | TRBV19 | CASSSGTSGSPYEQYF | TGTGCCAGTAGTTCCGGGACTAGCGGGAGCCCCTACGAGCAGTACTTC
- | TRBJ2-5 | once | TRBV6-6 | CASSARERETQYF | TGTGCCAGCAGTGCCAGGGAGCGGGAGACCCAGTACTTC
- | TRBJ2-1 | - | TRBV18 | CASSLDQSSYNEQFF | TGTGCCAGCTCACTAGACCAGAGCTCCTACAATGAGCAGTTCTTC
TRBD2 | TRBJ2-5 | - | TRBV4-3 | CASSQGGLPQETQYF | TGCGCCAGCAGCCAGGGGGGACTACCACAAGAGACCCAGTACTTC
- | TRBJ2-7 | - | TRBV15 | CATSYISGYEQYF | TGTGCCACCAGCTATATTTCGGGCTACGAGCAGTACTTC
- | TRBJ1-4 | - | TRBV6-1 | CASNPKGVEKLFF | TGTGCCAGCAACCCAAAGGGCGTTGAAAAACTGTTTTTT
TRBD1 | TRBJ2-1 | - | TRBV5-5 | CASSIRTGSGIDEQFF | TGTGCCAGCAGCATACGGACAGGGTCCGGAATAGATGAGCAGTTCTTC
- | TRBJ2-7 | - | TRBV28 | CASSFLGGGYEQYF | TGTGCCAGCAGTTTCCTCGGGGGTGGCTACGAGCAGTACTTC
TRBD2 | TRBJ2-7 | - | TRBV10-3 | CAMGGFHEQYF | TGTGCCATGGGGGGGTTCCACGAGCAGTACTTC
- | TRBJ2-1 | - | TRBV28 | CASSFGLYNEQFF | TGTGCCAGCAGTTTTGGTCTCTACAATGAGCAGTTCTTC
TRBD2 | TRBJ2-5 | - | TRBV7-2 | CASSLSRTSGETQYF | TGTGCCAGCAGCTTATCGCGGACTAGTGGGGAGACCCAGTACTTC
TRBD1 | TRBJ2-5 | - | TRBV5-6 | CASSLGQGAGETQYF | TGTGCCAGCAGCTTGGGACAGGGGGCCGGGGAGACCCAGTACTTC
- | TRBJ2-2 | - | TRBV7-3 | CASSFPTGELFF | TGTGCCAGCAGCTTCCCGACAGGGGAGCTGTTTTTT
- | TRBJ2-3 | - | TRBV21-1 | CASSKAPPADTQYF | TGTGCCAGCAGCAAAGCGCCCCCAGCGGATACGCAGTATTTT
TRBD2 | TRBJ2-1 | - | TRBV9 | CASSVATSGTNFYNEQFF | TGTGCCAGCAGCGTAGCAACTAGCGGGACGAACTTCTACAATGAGCAGTTCTTC
- | TRBJ2-7 | - | TRBV6-6 | CASSYSRARQYF | TGTGCCAGCAGTTACTCGAGGGCCCGGCAGTACTTC
TRBD1 | TRBJ2-1 | - | TRBV6-5 | CASSTGTAYNEQFF | TGTGCCAGCAGCACCGGGACAGCGTACAATGAGCAGTTCTTC
- | TRBJ1-4 | - | TRBV6-1 | CASSEPGRLATNEKLFF | TGTGCCAGCAGTGAACCGGGACGGCTTGCAACTAATGAAAAACTGTTTTTT
TRBD2 | TRBJ2-2 | - | TRBV18 | CASSPLHSGSRTGELFF | TGTGCCAGCTCACCACTTCATAGCGGGAGTAGAACCGGGGAGCTGTTTTTT
- | TRBJ2-1 | - | TRBV7-2 | CASSLGGGYNEQFF | TGTGCCAGCAGCTTAGGGGGCGGATACAATGAGCAGTTCTTC
TRBD2 | TRBJ2-7 | - | TRBV10-3 | CAISGGSGVSYEQYF | TGTGCCATCAGTGGGGGTAGCGGGGTCTCCTACGAGCAGTACTTC
- | TRBJ1-4 | - | TRBV25-1 | CATMAGEKLFF | TGTGCCACCATGGCCGGGGAAAAACTGTTTTTT
- | TRBJ2-7 | - | TRBV9 | CASSVEAGLIYEQYF | TGTGCCAGCAGCGTCGAGGCGGGACTGATCTACGAGCAGTACTTC
TRBD1 | TRBJ2-3 | - | TRBV5-6 | CASSSRYRGRDTQYF | TGTGCCAGCAGTTCACGGTACAGGGGTAGGGATACGCAGTATTTT
TRBD1 | TRBJ1-2 | few | TRBV2 | CASTTLDRGLGYTF | TGTGCCAGCACCACTCTTGACAGGGGGCTCGGCTACACCTTC
- | TRBJ2-1 | - | TRBV6-5 | CASSYTGGPYNEQFF | TGTGCCAGCAGTTACACGGGTGGGCCCTACAATGAGCAGTTCTTC